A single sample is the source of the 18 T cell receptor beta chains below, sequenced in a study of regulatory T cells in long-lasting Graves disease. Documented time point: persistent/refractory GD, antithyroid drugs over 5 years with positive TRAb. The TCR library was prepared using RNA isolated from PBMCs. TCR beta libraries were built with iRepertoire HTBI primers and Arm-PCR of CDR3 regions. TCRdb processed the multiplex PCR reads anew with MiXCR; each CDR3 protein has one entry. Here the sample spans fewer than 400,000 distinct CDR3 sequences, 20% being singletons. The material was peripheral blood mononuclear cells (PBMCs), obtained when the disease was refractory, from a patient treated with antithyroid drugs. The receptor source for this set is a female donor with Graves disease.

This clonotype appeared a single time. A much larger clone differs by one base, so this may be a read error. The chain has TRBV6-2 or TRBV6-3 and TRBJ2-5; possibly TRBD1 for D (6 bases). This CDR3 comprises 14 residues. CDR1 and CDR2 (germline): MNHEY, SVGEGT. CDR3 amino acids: CASRAQGRRETRYF. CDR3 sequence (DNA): TGTGCCAGCAGGGCACAGGGACGGAGAGAGACCCGGTACTTC.

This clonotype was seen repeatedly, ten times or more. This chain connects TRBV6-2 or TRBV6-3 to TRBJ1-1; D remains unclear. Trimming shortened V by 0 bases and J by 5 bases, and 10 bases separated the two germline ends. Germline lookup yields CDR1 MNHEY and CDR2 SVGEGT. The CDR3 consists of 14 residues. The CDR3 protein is CASSYSGRETEAFF. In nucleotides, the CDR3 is TGTGCCAGCAGTTACTCGGGTCGGGAGACTGAAGCTTTCTTT.

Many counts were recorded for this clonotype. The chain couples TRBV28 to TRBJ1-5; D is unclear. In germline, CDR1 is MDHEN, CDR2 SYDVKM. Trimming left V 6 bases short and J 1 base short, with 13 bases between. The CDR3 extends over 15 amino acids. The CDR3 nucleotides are TGTGCCAGCAGCCTCGCGACGGAGAGCAATCAGCCCCAGCATTTT. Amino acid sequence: CASSLATESNQPQHF.

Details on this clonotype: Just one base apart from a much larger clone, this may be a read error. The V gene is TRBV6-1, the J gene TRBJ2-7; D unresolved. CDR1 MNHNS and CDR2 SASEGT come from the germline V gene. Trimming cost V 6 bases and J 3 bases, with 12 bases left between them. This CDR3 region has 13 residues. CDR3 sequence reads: CASRSPTVYEQYF. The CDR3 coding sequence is TGTGCCAGCAGGAGCCCTACAGTCTACGAGCAGTACTTC.

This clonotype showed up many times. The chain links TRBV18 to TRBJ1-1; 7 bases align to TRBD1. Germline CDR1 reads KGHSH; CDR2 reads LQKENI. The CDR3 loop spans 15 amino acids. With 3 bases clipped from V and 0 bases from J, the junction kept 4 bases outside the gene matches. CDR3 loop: CASSPWDSLNTEAFF. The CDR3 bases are TGTGCCAGCTCACCCTGGGACAGCCTGAACACTGAAGCTTTCTTT.

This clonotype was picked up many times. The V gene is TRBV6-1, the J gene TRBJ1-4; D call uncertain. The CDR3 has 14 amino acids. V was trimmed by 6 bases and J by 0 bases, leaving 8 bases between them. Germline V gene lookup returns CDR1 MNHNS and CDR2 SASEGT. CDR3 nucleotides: TGTGCCAGCAGGGAACGGGCAACTAATGAAAAACTGTTTTTT. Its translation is CASRERATNEKLFF.

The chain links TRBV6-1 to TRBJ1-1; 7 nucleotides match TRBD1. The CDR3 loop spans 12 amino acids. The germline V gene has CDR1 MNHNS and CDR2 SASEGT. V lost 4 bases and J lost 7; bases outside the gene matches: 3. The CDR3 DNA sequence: TGTGCCAGCAGTGTACAGGGGAGTGAAGCTTTCTTT. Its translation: CASSVQGSEAFF.

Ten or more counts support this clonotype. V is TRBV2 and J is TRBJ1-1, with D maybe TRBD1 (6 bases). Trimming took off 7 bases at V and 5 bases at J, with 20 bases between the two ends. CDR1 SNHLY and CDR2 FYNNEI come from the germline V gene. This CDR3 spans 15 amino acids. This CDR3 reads CASILEGGVGTEAFF. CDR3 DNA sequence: TGTGCCAGCATCCTCGAGGGGGGGGTGGGGACTGAAGCTTTCTTT. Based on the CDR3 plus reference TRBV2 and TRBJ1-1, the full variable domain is EPEVTQTPSHQVTQMGQEVILRCVPISNHLYFYWYRQILGQKVEFLVSFYNNEISEKSEIFDDQFSVERPDGSNFTLKIRSTKLEDSAMYFCASILEGGVGTEAFFGQGTRLTVV.

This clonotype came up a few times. CDR3 sequence reads: CASSFGGAGPTGELFF. CDR3 nucleotide sequence: TGTGCCAGCAGTTTTGGAGGCGCAGGGCCGACCGGGGAGCTGTTTTTT. The chain has TRBV28 and TRBJ2-2; tentatively, D is TRBD1 or TRBD2 (5 bases each). The germline V gene encodes CDR1 MDHEN and CDR2 SYDVKM. The CDR3 is made up of 16 amino acids. V was shortened by 3 bases and J by 5 bases, with 16 bases between the two germline ends.

CDR3 loop: CSARGPGAGQPQHF. The CDR3 DNA reads TGCAGTGCTAGAGGGCCGGGCGCGGGTCAGCCCCAGCATTTT. This chain joins TRBV20-1 and TRBJ1-5; D is undetermined. The germline V and J ends were trimmed by 1 base and 6 bases, with 13 bases remaining between them. The CDR3 sequence is 14 residues long. CDR1 is DFQATT, CDR2 SNEGSKA, per germline (reference sequence).

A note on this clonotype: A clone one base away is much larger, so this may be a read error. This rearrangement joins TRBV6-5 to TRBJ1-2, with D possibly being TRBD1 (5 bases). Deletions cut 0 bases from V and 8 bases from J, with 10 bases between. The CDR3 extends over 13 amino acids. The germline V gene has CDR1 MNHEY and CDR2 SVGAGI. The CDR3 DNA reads TGTGCCAGCAGTTACTCGAGGGGTTTGGGCTACACCTTC. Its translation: CASSYSRGLGYTF.

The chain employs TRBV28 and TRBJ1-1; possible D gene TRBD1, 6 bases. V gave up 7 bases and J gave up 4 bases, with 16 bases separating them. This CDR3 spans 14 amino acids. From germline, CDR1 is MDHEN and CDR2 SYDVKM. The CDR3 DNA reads TGTGCCAGCACGTTAGGGCAGGGGATCACTGAAGCTTTCTTT. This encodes CASTLGQGITEAFF. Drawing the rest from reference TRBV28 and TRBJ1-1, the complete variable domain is DVKVTQSSRYLVKRTGEKVFLECVQDMDHENMFWYRQDPGLGLRLIYFSYDVKMKEKGDIPEGYSVSREKKERFSLILESASTNQTSMYLCASTLGQGITEAFFGQGTRLTVV.

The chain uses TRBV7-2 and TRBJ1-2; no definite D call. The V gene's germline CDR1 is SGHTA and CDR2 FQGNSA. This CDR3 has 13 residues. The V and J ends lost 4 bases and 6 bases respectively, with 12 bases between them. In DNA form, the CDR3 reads TGTACCAGCAGCTCCGACAACCAACATGGCTACACCTTC. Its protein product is CTSSSDNQHGYTF.

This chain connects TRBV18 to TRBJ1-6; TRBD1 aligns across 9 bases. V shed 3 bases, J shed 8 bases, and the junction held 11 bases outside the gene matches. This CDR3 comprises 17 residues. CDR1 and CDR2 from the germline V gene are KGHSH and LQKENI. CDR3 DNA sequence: TGTGCCAGCTCACCGGACTCCGGGACAGGGTACTATTCACCCCTCCACTTT. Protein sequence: CASSPDSGTGYYSPLHF.

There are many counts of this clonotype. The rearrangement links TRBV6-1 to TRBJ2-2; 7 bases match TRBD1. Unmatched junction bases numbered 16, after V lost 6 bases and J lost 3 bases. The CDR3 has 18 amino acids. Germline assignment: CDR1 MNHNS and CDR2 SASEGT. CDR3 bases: TGTGCCAGCAGGCGGTACAGGGGTAAGGGGGTCGACACCGGGGAGCTGTTTTTT. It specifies CASRRYRGKGVDTGELFF.

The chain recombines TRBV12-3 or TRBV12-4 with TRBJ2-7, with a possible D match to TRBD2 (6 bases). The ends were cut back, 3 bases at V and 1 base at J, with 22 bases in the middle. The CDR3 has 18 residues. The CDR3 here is CASSLNFLAGGVSYEQYF. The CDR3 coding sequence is TGTGCCAGCAGTTTGAATTTTCTGGCCGGCGGGGTATCCTACGAGCAGTACTTC.

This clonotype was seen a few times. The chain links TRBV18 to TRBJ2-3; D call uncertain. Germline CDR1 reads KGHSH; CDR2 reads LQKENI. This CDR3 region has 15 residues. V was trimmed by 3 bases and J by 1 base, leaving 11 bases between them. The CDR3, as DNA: TGTGCCAGCTCACCCGAACAATACGGCACAGATACGCAGTATTTT. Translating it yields CASSPEQYGTDTQYF.

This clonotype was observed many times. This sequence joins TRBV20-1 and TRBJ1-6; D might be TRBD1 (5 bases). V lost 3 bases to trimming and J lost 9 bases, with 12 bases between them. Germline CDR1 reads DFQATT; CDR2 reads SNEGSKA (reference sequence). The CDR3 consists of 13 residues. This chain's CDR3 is CSASRQGASPLHF. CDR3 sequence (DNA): TGCAGTGCTAGTAGGCAGGGTGCTTCACCCCTCCACTTT.